This T cell receptor (beta chain) was observed in a study of control samples from healthy donors and cancer patients. The CDR3 covers 15 residues. Germline V gene data show CDR1 as MNHEY and CDR2 as SMNVEV (reference sequence). After removal of 6 bases from V and 10 bases from J, the junction contained 10 bases not matched to a gene. Sequencing used immunoSEQ multiplex PCR; TCRdb keeps in-frame clones, though not all of them. The profile covers approximately 190,000 clones, with approximately 90% appearing a single time and about 1.7% taken by the ten largest. The chain has TRBV27 and TRBJ1-6; 9 positions agree with TRBD1. The TCR comes from a man aged 25-45 years in good health. Sequencing was carried out using blood. In nucleotides, the CDR3 is TGTGCCAGCAGACCCGACAGGGGGGAGAAATCACCCCTCCACTTT. This encodes CASRPDRGEKSPLHF.